These 8 T cell receptor beta chains originate from one sample sequenced in a study of blood T cell repertoires in COVID-19. Some clones are missing from TCRdb's copy, which holds only in-frame ones; the method was immunoSEQ multiplex PCR. Altogether approximately 300,000 clones are present, 88% being singletons, with the ten largest covering around 4%. The sequencing input was peripheral blood. These receptors were taken from a woman in her forties or fifties with active or convalescent COVID-19.

This chain uses TRBV3-1 (or the pseudogene TRBV3-2) with TRBJ2-7; 7 nucleotides align to TRBD1. The CDR3 has 14 residues. V lost 1 base and J lost 4; bases outside the gene matches: 4. CDR1 LGHDT and CDR2 YNNKEL come from the germline V gene (reference sequence). The CDR3 region is CASSQVGQSYEQYF. Written as DNA, the CDR3 is TGTGCCAGCAGCCAAGTGGGACAGTCGTACGAGCAGTACTTC.

V is TRBV5-1 and J is TRBJ1-4; D is uncertain. Germline values: CDR1 SGHRS, CDR2 YFSETQ. The V end was cut by 0 bases, the J end by 2 bases, with 17 bases between. This CDR3 comprises 18 residues. The CDR3 region is CASSLGPLREGTNEKLFF. For the CDR3, the DNA is TGCGCCAGCAGCTTGGGTCCCCTCCGAGAGGGTACTAATGAAAAACTGTTTTTT.

This clone was recorded a few times. The chain recombines TRBV28 with TRBJ1-2, with a tentative D call TRBD1 (6 bases). The V gene lost 2 bases and the J gene lost 3 bases, with 13 bases spanning the gap. CDR3 length: 15 amino acids. From germline, CDR1 is MDHEN and CDR2 SYDVKM. Here the CDR3 DNA reads TGTGCCAGCAGTTTAGGGGGGGCGCGGGACTATGGCTACACCTTC. Residues: CASSLGGARDYGYTF.

The rearrangement joins TRBV27 to TRBJ1-5; a weak D match, TRBD1 (5 bases). CDR3 length: 13 residues. Trimming shortened V by 5 bases and J by 7 bases, and 12 bases separated the two germline ends. Germline CDR1 reads MNHEY; CDR2 reads SMNVEV (reference sequence). The CDR3: CASSLRGGQPQHF. The CDR3 bases are TGTGCCAGCAGTCTTAGGGGTGGGCAGCCCCAGCATTTT.

The rearrangement joins TRBV7-9 to TRBJ1-1, with D uncertain. The CDR3 length is 11 residues. V was clipped by 3 bases and J by 5 bases, with 4 bases between them. Germline CDR1 reads SEHNR; CDR2 reads FQNEAQ (reference sequence). CDR3 loop: CASSFETEAFF. CDR3 sequence (DNA): TGTGCCAGCAGCTTCGAGACTGAAGCTTTCTTT.

The chain joins TRBV28 to TRBJ1-5; D gene unclear. CDR1 and CDR2 from the germline V gene are MDHEN and SYDVKM. The ends were cut back, 3 bases at V and 7 bases at J, with 7 bases in the middle. This CDR3 has 12 residues. CDR3 protein: CASSFGGQPQHF. CDR3 DNA: TGTGCCAGCAGTTTTGGAGGACAGCCCCAGCATTTT.

The rearrangement joins TRBV11-2 to TRBJ1-2, with TRBD1 matching over 8 bases. J gave up 0 bases and V 2 bases, and 2 bases lay outside the gene matches. Germline CDR1 SGHAT, CDR2 FQNNGV. This CDR3 is 15 amino acids long. This chain's CDR3 is CASSLRTGTNYGYTF. CDR3 DNA: TGTGCCAGCAGCTTACGGACAGGGACTAACTATGGCTACACCTTC.

For the CDR3, the DNA is TGTGCCAGCAGTTTGGCCAGGCAAACAGATACGCAGTATTTT. It specifies CASSLARQTDTQYF. The J gene is TRBJ2-3, the V gene TRBV27, with D uncertain. The germline CDR1 and CDR2 sequences are MNHEY and SMNVEV (reference sequence). The V gene lost 3 bases and the J gene lost 3 bases, with 10 bases spanning the gap. This CDR3 has 14 residues.